This TCR beta chain was sequenced during a study of cytomegalovirus exposure and HLA in healthy donors (dated by TCRdb to about 2017). Study-wide context: In an earlier analysis of 550 to 750 of the donors, around 300 Gb of sequence data and about 110 million unique TCR beta sequences from about 190 million T cells were reported. In the later analysis, no new phenotypic data were used to find candidate immune exposures; instead, reliance was placed on TCR beta sequences and their occurrence across donors. Every discovery cohort repertoire had been produced on one sequencing platform. A handful of DR-DQ haplotypes were handled as single units for association and clustering because linkage in the cohort was strong. A later genetic analysis used genome-wide SNP genotypes for about three fifths of the 666 donors, treating that subset as a discovery cohort. The study aimed to test whether signatures of past pathogen exposure could be identified by cataloging public T cell receptors. An early release that covered approximately 600 HLA-typed donors contained about 300 gigabases of sequencing data and 85 million to 100 million unique TCR sequences. Class I and class II HLA loci were covered by the typing at four-digit resolution. In addition to the first cohort of 666 subjects, a separate validation cohort of under 150 different subjects was used. An earlier analysis of 587 of the donors used high-throughput TCR beta sequencing to judge whether each TCR beta V gene segment behaved as functional or pseudogenic. Typing coverage varied by locus: 629-630 donors for A, B, C, DRB1 and DQB1; roughly 560 for DQA1; more than 600 for DPA1; approximately 450 for DPB1. A later analysis re-examined previously published TCR beta repertoires from more than 550 donors and added high-resolution HLA genotyping to investigate patterns of TCR occurrence. Among the approximately 400 genotyped donors, more than 70% belonged to the genetic ancestry cluster associated with self-reported Caucasian donors. Among over 350 genotyped donors of the cohort, an average of about 240,000 unique TCR beta nucleotide sequences were sequenced per donor, around a sixth of them non-productive. To predict cytomegalovirus infection status, the study combined high-throughput TCR immunosequencing, statistical association of individual TCRs with disease status, and machine learning. Alongside the repertoire data, information on donor age, sex, ethnicity and CMV serostatus was compiled. The T cell repertoires of several hundred subjects were profiled by immunosequencing and related to cytomegalovirus serostatus.

As regards this clone: Its antigen is not yet known.

The cohort consisted of approximately 670 healthy bone marrow donors. Cohort members were all nominally healthy when sampled, although unrecorded immune exposures were likely present. The donor tested CMV seronegative and was one of the 352 seronegative cohort members. Each donor provided a peripheral blood sample, and peripheral blood mononuclear cells were used for TCR beta sequencing. The Qiagen DNeasy Blood Extraction Kit was used to extract genomic DNA from the blood cell samples. What the research found in general, with its limitations: A later genetic analysis reported fewer N-insertions in productive TCRs among donors in an Asian-associated ancestry cluster than the approximately 670-donor mean. Assigning TCR associations to individual alleles was difficult when HLA alleles, especially DR and DQ, strongly co-occurred. Most TCR sequences were observed very rarely across donors, whereas some public TCRs were present in many individuals. An earlier analysis of approximately 570 of the donors showed that most TCR beta V segments appeared in productive rearrangements either about 90% or about 30% of the time, which broadly matched IMGT annotations. In the study, about 150 TCR beta chains were listed as associated with cytomegalovirus. A later analysis found that TCR association rates varied across HLA loci, with DRB1 alleles showing the most associated TCRs and HLA-C alleles the fewest. Correlated functional status among segregating V segments might be attributable to linkage disequilibrium, but an unknown experimental factor could not be ruled out. The classifier was reported to diagnose cytomegalovirus status with high specificity and sensitivity in both the original and validation cohorts. Because some donors lacked HLA typing at each locus, the association tests relied only on the typed subset. In a later analysis, HLA-associated TCR beta chains showed more clonal expansion and lower generation probabilities than non-associated chains that were equally common. In vitro tests confirmed that a few of the cytomegalovirus-associated TCR beta chains recognize cytomegalovirus antigens. Most CMV-associated TCR beta chains appeared to be HLA-restricted in a later analysis, and the HLA associations seemed to be driven largely by CMV exposure. Sequencing depth was assumed to be roughly uniform across donors in the presence/absence analyses, though that assumption may not hold. In a later analysis, some 18,000 TCR beta sequences were associated with specific HLA alleles at a false discovery rate of 0.05. A group of highly shared sequence variants was considered likely to be a technical artifact of the sequencing pipeline. The only immune exposure information available for the cohort was CMV serostatus. According to a later analysis, parvovirus B19, influenza, CMV and Epstein-Barr virus appeared linked to several top co-occurrence clusters. An association between a missense DCLRE1C variant and V-gene and J-gene trimming of TCR beta chains was found in a later genetic analysis and replicated in an independent cohort. The 87-base-pair reads could not distinguish some IMGT-functional V segments, including TRBV6-2 and TRBV6-3, so those segments were excluded. Roughly 17 rarely observed V segments, including chromosome 9 orphons, were excluded from the earlier analysis of approximately 500 of the donors because counts were too low. It was suggested by the authors that the approach could potentially be generalized to other disease states and immunological phenotypes. A further reported finding was that TCR beta sequences accurately predicted the HLA-A and HLA-B alleles for most subjects in the first cohort. Only TCR beta chains were sequenced in this cohort, and the absence of alpha or paired-chain data limited detectable features.

The receptor library was made with the immunoSEQ multiplex PCR assay. A mixture of 60 forward primers for TCR Vbeta segments and 13 reverse primers for TCR Jbeta segments was used in the multiplex PCR. Amplification of the CDR3 region of rearranged TCR beta genes was performed with a multiplex PCR assay on genomic DNA. The amplified TCR beta libraries were sequenced on the Illumina HiSeq System as 87-base-pair reads. On the study's bioinformatics: A later analysis tallied tens of millions of unique TCR beta chains across the approximately 670 repertoires, and approximately 12 million of those chains were shared by two or more donors. A nearest-neighbor algorithm error-corrected the raw reads and collapsed the reads into unique sequences, merging closely related sequences to remove PCR and sequencing errors. V, D and J gene segments were assigned by aligning CDR3 sequences to IMGT reference sequences. For a sequence to be retained, at least a six-nucleotide match to both a V gene segment and a J gene segment was required. Rearrangements were called productive when the CDR3 lacked stop codons and stayed in frame with V and J; all others were non-productive. Following IMGT convention, CDR3 was defined as the stretch from the second conserved V-encoded cysteine to the conserved J-encoded phenylalanine. Sequences without an unambiguous match to a single V gene segment were excluded from the earlier analysis of about 600 of the donors. An earlier analysis of several hundred of the donors called V segments functional above 56.7% productive rearrangements and segregating when the between-donor standard deviation exceeded 5%. A statistical classification framework was built to diagnose cytomegalovirus status from the catalog of TCR beta chain sequences. In a later analysis, TCR nucleotide sequences were compared against IMGT/GENE-DB human TR gene sequences so that V and J genes could be assigned. In a later analysis, CDR3 sequences and most-parsimonious VDJ recombination scenarios were assigned using the TCRdist pipeline. In a later analysis, each TCR beta chain was defined by its CDR3 amino acid sequence together with its V-gene family, and reads without a unique V-gene family were excluded. In a later analysis, approximately 590 highly shared, low-generation-probability nucleotide sequences were removed to address suspected cross-contamination and a sequencing artifact. In a later analysis, a clonal expansion index was calculated for each public chain from normalized within-repertoire ranks of inferred template counts. In a later analysis, generation probabilities were computed using a VDJ recombination model fitted to out-of-frame rearrangements, and the results were checked against IGoR. A later analysis scored TCR-TCR, TCR-HLA and TCR-CMV co-occurrence with hypergeometric tests, applying a repertoire-size bias correction to TCR pairs. False discovery rates were estimated in a later analysis by permuting HLA or CMV assignments 20 times. In a later analysis, co-occurring TCRs were grouped using DBSCAN, with TCRdist sequence similarity added in when clustering inside HLA-allele-positive subsets. For co-occurrence clustering, repertoires with fewer than 30,000 or more than 120,000 public chains were excluded, along with five repertoires with anomalous nucleotide sharing. The table comes from immuneACCESS by way of TCRdb, which keeps in-frame sequences with V and J called. Part of the clones is missing from these tables; in studies checked, under half for an unresolved V gene and the rest for unknown reasons. The V and J calls and the clone size are those of that table, but D and trimming were determined from the DNA. In this sample's table one finds under 200,000 clones. 2% to 2.5% of the sample comes from the top ten.

Including the terminal cysteine and phenylalanine, the CDR3 comprises 13 residues. The only DNA kept is the CDR3, 39 bases in frame from the first base. The CDR1 and CDR2 encoded by the germline V gene are SNHLY and FYNNEI. Trimmed from V: 8 bases; trimmed from J: 2 bases; junction bases lacking a gene match: 5. Sequencing was carried out using PBMCs. The V and J genes are TRBV2 and TRBJ2-7; TRBD1 matches 8 bases in the middle. The receptor comes from a young man in good health and CMV-seronegative. The nucleotide sequence reads as follows: TGTGCCAGCGGACTGGACAGGGCCTACGAGCAGTACTTC. Its product reads: CASGLDRAYEQYF.